This T cell receptor beta chain is from a study of TIL therapy for anti-PD-1-resistant metastatic lung cancer. The immunoSEQ assay was v3. Libraries were prepared by immunoSEQ multiplex PCR; TCRdb keeps only in-frame clonotypes and omits some of them. Seen here are 55,000 or so clones, over 75% observed once, and the top ten hold roughly 3%. This CDR3 comprises 14 residues. Per germline, CDR1 SGHVS and CDR2 FNYEAQ. V lost 0 bases to trimming and J lost 1 base, with 7 bases between them. The time point denotes: pre-treatment sample, taken before nivolumab and TIL therapy. Study-wide points: This highly selected cohort may not generalize to typical lung cancer patients.

In regard to this clone: No antigen is known for it.

The sequence was collected from a person between 25 and 80 years old with non-small cell lung cancer. Sequenced material: blood, taken at baseline. The chain is built from TRBV7-6 and TRBJ2-7; D call uncertain. This CDR3 reads CASSLAPASYEQYF. The CDR3 region has the DNA TGTGCCAGCAGCTTAGCGCCGGCATCCTACGAGCAGTACTTC. The full variable domain, completed using reference TRBV7-6 and TRBJ2-7, is GAGVSQSPRYKVTKRGQDVALRCDPISGHVSLYWYRQALGQGPEFLTYFNYEAQQDKSGLPNDRFSAERPEGSISTLTIQRTEQRDSAMYRCASSLAPASYEQYFGPGTRLTVT.